The 21 T cell receptor beta chains reported below all come from one sample, sequenced in a study of blood T cell repertoires in COVID-19. Sequenced by immunoSEQ multiplex PCR; TCRdb stores in-frame clones only, minus some. The table lists some 50,000 clones, roughly 84% of them singletons. Sequencing input: peripheral blood. The receptors shown here come from a man in his forties or fifties with acute or convalescent COVID-19.

V gene TRBV7-3 combines with J gene TRBJ2-2, with TRBD2 as a possible D gene (5 bases). The V gene's germline CDR1 is SGHTA and CDR2 FQGTGA. The CDR3 length is 15 residues. Between the trimmed V and J ends, which lost 1 base and 1 base, there was a span of 7 bases. CDR3 coding DNA: TGTGCCAGCAGCTTAATAGGGAGGAACACCGGGGAGCTGTTTTTT. Its protein is CASSLIGRNTGELFF.

The gene calls are TRBV9 and TRBJ1-1; a weak D match, TRBD1 (6 bases). Germline values: CDR1 SGDLS, CDR2 YYNGEE. The CDR3 covers 13 residues. Trimming removed 3 bases at V and 4 bases at J, with 10 bases between. CDR3 bases: TGTGCCAGCAGCGGCACAGGGAGCACTGAAGCTTTCTTT. Residues: CASSGTGSTEAFF.

J is TRBJ2-3 and V is TRBV5-8; D is possibly TRBD2 (6 bases). The V end was cut by 6 bases, the J end by 1 base, with 12 bases between. Germline V gives CDR1 SGHTS, CDR2 YDEGEE. The CDR3 is 14 residues long. CDR3 bases: TGTGCCAGCATCGCGGGACCCGGCACAGATACGCAGTATTTT. Translated: CASIAGPGTDTQYF.

This clone was seen once. The CDR3 spells CASRNTTGVLGNTIYF. CDR3 bases: TGTGCCAGCAGAAATACCACGGGAGTTCTTGGAAACACCATATATTTT. V gene TRBV7-9 combines with J gene TRBJ1-3; no clear D gene. Per germline, CDR1 SEHNR and CDR2 FQNEAQ (reference sequence). The CDR3 is 16 amino acids. The ends were cut back, 6 bases at V and 3 bases at J, with 18 bases in the middle.

This clone was recorded once. The chain employs TRBV10-3 and TRBJ2-3; a weak D match, TRBD2 (6 bases). The germline gives CDR1 ENHRY, CDR2 SYGVKD. There are 15 residues in the CDR3. Trimming stripped 2 bases from V and 5 bases from J, with 14 bases between. CDR3 sequence reads: CAISERPGLEDTQYF. The CDR3 DNA follows: TGTGCCATCAGTGAGAGGCCGGGACTTGAAGATACGCAGTATTTT.

This CDR3 is CASSEGGDFYEQYF. Here the CDR3 DNA reads TGTGCCAGCAGTGAGGGGGGAGATTTCTACGAGCAGTACTTC. V gene TRBV2 combines with J gene TRBJ2-7, with TRBD2 as a possible D gene (6 bases). The CDR3 loop spans 14 amino acids. Germline V gene data show CDR1 as SNHLY and CDR2 as FYNNEI. Trimming cost V 3 bases and J 3 bases, with 12 bases left between them.

This chain joins TRBV3-1 (or the pseudogene TRBV3-2) and TRBJ2-1; D remains unclear. Germline assignment: CDR1 LGHDT and CDR2 YNNKEL (reference sequence). The CDR3 is made up of 12 amino acids. V lost 1 base and J lost 6, with 4 bases in between. This CDR3 is CASSQGGNEQFF. CDR3 DNA sequence: TGTGCCAGCAGCCAAGGCGGCAATGAGCAGTTCTTC.

This chain joins TRBV24-1 and TRBJ2-3, with 11 bases identical to TRBD1. The J segment lost 2 bases and the V segment lost 3 bases, leaving 3 bases of the junction unmatched. This CDR3 is 16 amino acids long. Germline CDR1 KGHDR, CDR2 SFDVKD. The DNA for the CDR3 is TGTGCCACCAGTGATCCCGGACAGGGGGCCACAGATACGCAGTATTTT. It codes for CATSDPGQGATDTQYF.

The V call is TRBV29-1, the J call TRBJ2-1, with D possibly TRBD2 on 6 matching bases. The CDR3 has 12 amino acids. Between the trimmed V and J ends, which lost 5 bases and 9 bases, there was a span of 14 bases. CDR1 and CDR2 from the germline V gene are SQVTM and ANQGSEA. CDR3 in DNA: TGCAGCGTTTTGGCAGCGGGCTCTGAGCAGTTCTTC. It specifies CSVLAAGSEQFF.

The rearrangement links TRBV5-4 to TRBJ2-5, with TRBD1 as a possible D gene (5 bases). The CDR3 covers 16 residues. With 0 bases removed from V and 2 bases from J, the gap between germline ends came to 14 bases. CDR1 SGHNT and CDR2 YYREEE come from the germline V gene (reference sequence). CDR3 DNA sequence: TGTGCCAGCAGCTTGGAGGGCAGGGTGGAACAAGAGACCCAGTACTTC. Protein sequence: CASSLEGRVEQETQYF.

The chain couples TRBV3-1 (or the pseudogene TRBV3-2) to TRBJ2-5, with D possibly TRBD1 on 5 matching bases. This CDR3 has 19 amino acids. V shed 3 bases and J shed 1 base, with 24 bases lying between them. The germline CDR1 and CDR2 sequences are LGHDT and YNNKEL (reference sequence). DNA for the CDR3: TGTGCCAGCAGCCACGACCTCGGGCTTCTCTCAGGGATCCAAGAGACCCAGTACTTC. It encodes CASSHDLGLLSGIQETQYF.

The table lists this clone with a count of one. The chain carries TRBV2 and TRBJ2-1, with no clear D. This CDR3 is built from 13 residues. Germline V gene sequence: CDR1 SNHLY, CDR2 FYNNEI. V lost 6 bases and J 0 bases, leaving 6 bases between the germline ends. In DNA, the CDR3 is TGTGCCAGCAGACAGAGCTCCTACAATGAGCAGTTCTTC. Protein: CASRQSSYNEQFF.

V and J are TRBV6-5 and TRBJ2-1, with D perhaps TRBD2 (6 bases). Germline V CDR1 and CDR2: MNHEY, SVGAGI. The CDR3 extends over 13 amino acids. Trimming cost V 5 bases and J 12 bases, with 17 bases left between them. The CDR3 region has the DNA TGTGCCAGCAGTACCCGGGGCATGGAGGGGCAGTTCTTC. It encodes CASSTRGMEGQFF.

The chain has TRBV6-5 and TRBJ2-7; weak D call: TRBD1 (6 bases). Looked up from germline, CDR1 is MNHEY and CDR2 is SVGAGI. V shed 2 bases and J shed 5 bases, with 13 bases lying between them. CDR3 length: 14 residues. The CDR3 nucleotides read TGTGCCAGCAGTTACGAAGGCAGGGGCCACGAGCAGTACTTC. Translating gives CASSYEGRGHEQYF.

This chain links TRBV5-4 with TRBJ2-3; 13 bases line up with TRBD2. CDR3 length: 16 amino acids. Germline CDR1 and CDR2: SGHNT and YYREEE (reference sequence). The V and J ends lost 4 bases and 4 bases, in that order; junction bases with no gene match: 6. Here the CDR3 reads CASSQRLAGGSDTQYF. The CDR3, as DNA: TGTGCCAGCAGCCAAAGACTAGCGGGAGGATCAGATACGCAGTATTTT.

V is TRBV19 and J is TRBJ1-2; tentative D call: TRBD1 (6 bases). The V and J ends lost 3 bases and 4 bases respectively, with 15 bases between them. The CDR3 loop spans 15 amino acids. In germline, CDR1 is LNHDA, CDR2 SQIVND (reference sequence). The CDR3 DNA follows: TGTGCCAGTAGTATTCAGGACAGTTCTGCCTATGGCTACACCTTC. Residues: CASSIQDSSAYGYTF.

The count of this clone is one. The chain's CDR3 is CASSYEARGGELFF. DNA of the CDR3: TGTGCCAGCAGTTACGAGGCTAGAGGCGGGGAGCTGTTTTTT. The chain uses TRBV6-5 and TRBJ2-2; D unresolved. Germline lookup yields CDR1 MNHEY and CDR2 SVGAGI. The CDR3 runs to 14 residues. V lost 2 bases to trimming and J lost 7 bases, with 11 bases between them.

This chain connects TRBV7-8 to TRBJ2-2, with 16 bases identical to TRBD2. The CDR3 runs to 17 residues. Germline V gene sequence: CDR1 SGHVS, CDR2 FQNEAQ. With 5 bases clipped from V and 4 bases from J, the junction kept 4 bases outside the gene matches. CDR3 loop: CASSPGTSGGGTGELFF. The CDR3 region has the DNA TGTGCCAGCAGCCCAGGGACTAGCGGGGGGGGCACCGGGGAGCTGTTTTTT.

This sequence joins TRBV28 and TRBJ2-3; tentatively, D is TRBD1 (6 bases). The CDR3 contains 13 residues. Germline-derived CDR1 and CDR2 are MDHEN and SYDVKM. V was clipped by 5 bases and J by 3 bases, with 9 bases between them. The CDR3, as DNA: TGTGCCAGCAGTAGAACAGGGACAGATACGCAGTATTTT. Its translation is CASSRTGTDTQYF.

The chain recombines TRBV11-3 with TRBJ1-1, with D possibly being TRBD1 (5 bases). Germline V CDR1 and CDR2: SGHNT, YENEEA. V lost 5 bases and J 1 base, leaving 8 bases between the germline ends. There are 13 residues in the CDR3. In DNA form, the CDR3 reads TGTGCCAGCAGCAAGACAGAGAACACTGAAGCTTTCTTT. Translation gives CASSKTENTEAFF.

J is TRBJ1-2 and V is TRBV16; unclear D gene. This CDR3 has 12 residues. Per germline, CDR1 KGHSY and CDR2 FQNENV. V dropped 4 bases and J dropped 3 bases, with 6 bases sitting between them. This CDR3 is CASSLADYGYTF. The CDR3 DNA is TGTGCCAGCAGCCTCGCAGACTATGGCTACACCTTC.